The clone carrying this T cell receptor beta chain was detected a few times. Its antigen is not known. The data stem from a study of response to subunit inactivated influenza vaccine. Study-level findings and limits: Authors suggested seasonal influenza vaccinations each recruit few new T cells.

Each CDR3 protein gets one entry after TCRdb re-called the RT-PCR reads with MiXCR. Counted here are approximately 530,000 distinct CDR3 sequences, approximately 7.1% occurring once; the ten biggest clones make up 13%. This sample comprised PBMCs from blood, obtained less than 30 months after vaccination. This clonotype was obtained from a man between 50 and 69 years old who received an inactivated influenza vaccine.

CDR3 DNA: TGTGCCAGCAGCTCAGTCGCATTGGCCGGGGAGCTGTTTTTT. It specifies CASSSVALAGELFF. The chain has TRBV7-2 and TRBJ2-2; D is unclear. The CDR3 is 14 residues long. V lost 4 bases to trimming and J lost 6 bases, with 12 bases between them. The V gene's germline CDR1 is SGHTA and CDR2 FQGNSA.